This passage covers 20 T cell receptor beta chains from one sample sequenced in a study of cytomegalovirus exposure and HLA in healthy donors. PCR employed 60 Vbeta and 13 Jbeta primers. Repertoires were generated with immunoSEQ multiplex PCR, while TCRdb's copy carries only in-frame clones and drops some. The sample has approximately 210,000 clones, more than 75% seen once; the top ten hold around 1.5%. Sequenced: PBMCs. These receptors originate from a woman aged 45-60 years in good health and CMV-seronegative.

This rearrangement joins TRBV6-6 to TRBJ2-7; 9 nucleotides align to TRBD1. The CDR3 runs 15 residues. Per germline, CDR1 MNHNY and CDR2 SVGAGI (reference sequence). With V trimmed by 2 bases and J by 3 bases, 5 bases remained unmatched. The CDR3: CASSYGQGTYYEQYF. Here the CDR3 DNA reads TGTGCCAGCAGTTACGGACAGGGGACCTACTACGAGCAGTACTTC.

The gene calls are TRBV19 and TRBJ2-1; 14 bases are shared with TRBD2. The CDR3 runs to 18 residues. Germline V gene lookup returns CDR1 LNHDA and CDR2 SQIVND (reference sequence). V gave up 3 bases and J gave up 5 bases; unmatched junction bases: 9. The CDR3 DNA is TGTGCCAGTAGTATCCCGGGACTAGCGGGAGTTCCTCACAATGAGCAGTTCTTC. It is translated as CASSIPGLAGVPHNEQFF.

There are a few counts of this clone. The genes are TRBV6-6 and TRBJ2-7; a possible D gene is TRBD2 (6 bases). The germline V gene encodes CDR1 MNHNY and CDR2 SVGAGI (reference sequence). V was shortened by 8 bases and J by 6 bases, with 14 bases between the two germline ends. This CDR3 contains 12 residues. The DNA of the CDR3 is TGTGCCAGCTGCTCGCGGGGAGGCGAGCAGTACTTC. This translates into CASCSRGGEQYF.

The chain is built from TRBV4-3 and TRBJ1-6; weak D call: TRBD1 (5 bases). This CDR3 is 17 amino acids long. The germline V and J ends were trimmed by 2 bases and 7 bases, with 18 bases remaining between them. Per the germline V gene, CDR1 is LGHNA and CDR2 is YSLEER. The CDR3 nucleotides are TGCGCCAGCAGCCAAACCCTCCGCACAGGATTAAATTCACCCCTCCACTTT. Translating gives CASSQTLRTGLNSPLHF.

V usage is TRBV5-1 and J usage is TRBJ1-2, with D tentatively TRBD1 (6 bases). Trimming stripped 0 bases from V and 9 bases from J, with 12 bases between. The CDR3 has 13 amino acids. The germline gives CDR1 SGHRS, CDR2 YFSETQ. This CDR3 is CASSLESRGSYTF. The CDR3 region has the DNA TGCGCCAGCAGCTTGGAATCCAGGGGAAGCTACACCTTC.

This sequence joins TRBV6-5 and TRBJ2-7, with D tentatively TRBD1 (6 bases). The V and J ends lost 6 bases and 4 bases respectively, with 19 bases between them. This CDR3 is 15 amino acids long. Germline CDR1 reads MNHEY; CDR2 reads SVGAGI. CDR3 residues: CASSRLLTGFYEQYF. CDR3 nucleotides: TGTGCCAGCAGCCGACTCCTGACAGGTTTTTACGAGCAGTACTTC.

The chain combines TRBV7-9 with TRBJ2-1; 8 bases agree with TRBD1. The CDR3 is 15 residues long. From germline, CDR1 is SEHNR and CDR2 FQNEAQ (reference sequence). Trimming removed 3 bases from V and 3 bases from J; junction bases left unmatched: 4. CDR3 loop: CASSFQGAYYNEQFF. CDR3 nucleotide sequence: TGTGCCAGCAGCTTTCAGGGGGCATACTACAATGAGCAGTTCTTC.

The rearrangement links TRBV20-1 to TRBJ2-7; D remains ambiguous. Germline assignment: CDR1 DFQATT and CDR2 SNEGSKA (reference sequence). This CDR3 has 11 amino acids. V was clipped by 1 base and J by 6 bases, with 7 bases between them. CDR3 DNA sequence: TGCAGTGCTAGAGCTCTCCCCGAGCAGTACTTC. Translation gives CSARALPEQYF.

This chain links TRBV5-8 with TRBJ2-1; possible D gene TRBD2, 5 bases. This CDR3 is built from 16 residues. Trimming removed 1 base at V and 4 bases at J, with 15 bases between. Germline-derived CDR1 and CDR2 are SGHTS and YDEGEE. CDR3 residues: CASSLFKGVQYNEQFF. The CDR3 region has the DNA TGTGCCAGCAGCTTGTTCAAGGGAGTACAATACAATGAGCAGTTCTTC. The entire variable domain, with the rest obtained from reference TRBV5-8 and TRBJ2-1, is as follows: EAGVTQSPTHLIKTRGQQATLRCSPISGHTSVYWYQQALGLGLQFLLWYDEGEERNRGNFPPRFSGRQFPNYSSELNVNALELEDSALYLCASSLFKGVQYNEQFFGPGTRLTVL.

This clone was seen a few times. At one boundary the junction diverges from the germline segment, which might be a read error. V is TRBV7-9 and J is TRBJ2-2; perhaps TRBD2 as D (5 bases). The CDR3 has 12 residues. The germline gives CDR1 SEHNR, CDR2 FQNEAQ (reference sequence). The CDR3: CASSLADRDLFF. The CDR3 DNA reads TGTGCCAGCAGCTTAGCGGACCGGGATCTGTTTTTT.

The CDR3 bases are TGTGCCAGCTCAGGACAGTCGAGGAACTATGGCTACACCTTC. It specifies CASSGQSRNYGYTF. This chain connects TRBV18 to TRBJ1-2; perhaps TRBD1 as D (6 bases). The CDR3 sequence is 14 residues long. V dropped 5 bases and J dropped 2 bases, with 12 bases sitting between them. The germline V gene encodes CDR1 KGHSH and CDR2 LQKENI.

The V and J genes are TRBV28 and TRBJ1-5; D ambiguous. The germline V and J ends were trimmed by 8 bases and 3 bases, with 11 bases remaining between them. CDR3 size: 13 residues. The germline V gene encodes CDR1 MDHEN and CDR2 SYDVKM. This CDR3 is CASGRYTNQPQHF. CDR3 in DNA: TGTGCCAGCGGCAGATATACCAATCAGCCCCAGCATTTT.

CDR3 residues: CASSRPGNEQFF. The CDR3 nucleotides are TGCGCCAGCAGTAGACCGGGCAATGAGCAGTTCTTC. V usage is TRBV10-2 and J usage is TRBJ2-1; no clear D gene. CDR1 is WSHSY, CDR2 SAAADI, per germline. Trimming pared 5 bases from V and 6 bases from J, leaving 8 bases between. The CDR3 runs to 12 residues.

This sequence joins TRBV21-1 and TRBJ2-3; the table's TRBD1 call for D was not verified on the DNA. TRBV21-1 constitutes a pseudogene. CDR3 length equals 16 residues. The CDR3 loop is CASSKARDRATDTQYF. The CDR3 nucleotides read TGTGCCAGCAGCAAAGCGCGGGACAGGGCCACAGATACGCAGTATTTT.

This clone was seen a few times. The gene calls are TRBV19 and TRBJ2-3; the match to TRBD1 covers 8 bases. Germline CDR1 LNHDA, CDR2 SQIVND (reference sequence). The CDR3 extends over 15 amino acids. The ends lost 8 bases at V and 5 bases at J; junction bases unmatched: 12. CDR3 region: CASGDPGTGRDTQYF. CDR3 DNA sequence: TGTGCCAGTGGGGATCCCGGGACAGGCCGAGATACGCAGTATTTT. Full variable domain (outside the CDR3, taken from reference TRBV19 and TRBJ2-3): DGGITQSPKYLFRKEGQNVTLSCEQNLNHDAMYWYRQDPGQGLRLIYYSQIVNDFQKGDIAEGYSVSREKKESFPLTVTSAQKNPTAFYLCASGDPGTGRDTQYFGPGTRLTVL.

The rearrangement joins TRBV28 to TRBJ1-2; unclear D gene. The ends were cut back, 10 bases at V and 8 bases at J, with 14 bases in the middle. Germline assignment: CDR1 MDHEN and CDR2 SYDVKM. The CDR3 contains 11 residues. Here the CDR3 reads CAIRLRGGYTF. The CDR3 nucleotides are TGTGCCATTCGACTACGCGGCGGCTACACCTTC.

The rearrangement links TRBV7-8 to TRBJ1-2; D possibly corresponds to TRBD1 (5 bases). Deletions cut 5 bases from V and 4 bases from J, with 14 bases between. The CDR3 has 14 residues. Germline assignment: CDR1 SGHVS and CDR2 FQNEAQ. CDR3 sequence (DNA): TGTGCCAGCAGCCGGGGGGTCTCCTCCTATGGCTACACCTTC. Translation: CASSRGVSSYGYTF.

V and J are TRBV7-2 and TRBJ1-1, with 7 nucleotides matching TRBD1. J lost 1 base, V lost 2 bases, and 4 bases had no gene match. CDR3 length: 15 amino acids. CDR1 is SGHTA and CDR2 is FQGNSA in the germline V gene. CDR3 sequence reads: CASSLMGQPNTEAFF. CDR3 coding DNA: TGTGCCAGCAGCTTAATGGGACAGCCGAACACTGAAGCTTTCTTT.

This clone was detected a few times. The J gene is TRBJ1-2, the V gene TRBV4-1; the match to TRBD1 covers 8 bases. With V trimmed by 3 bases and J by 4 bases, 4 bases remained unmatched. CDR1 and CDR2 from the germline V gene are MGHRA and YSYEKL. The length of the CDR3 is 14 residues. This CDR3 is CASSQGTGPYGYTF. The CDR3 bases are TGCGCCAGCAGCCAGGGGACAGGCCCCTATGGCTACACCTTC.

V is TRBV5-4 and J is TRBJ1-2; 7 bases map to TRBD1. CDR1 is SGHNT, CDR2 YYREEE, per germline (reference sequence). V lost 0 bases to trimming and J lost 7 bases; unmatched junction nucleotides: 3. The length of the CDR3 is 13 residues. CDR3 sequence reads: CASSLDRGIGYTF. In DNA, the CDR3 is TGTGCCAGCAGCTTGGACAGGGGCATTGGCTACACCTTC.